What follows are 23 T cell receptor beta chains derived from one specimen sequenced in a study of blood T cell repertoires in COVID-19. The protocol was immunoSEQ multiplex PCR, while the TCRdb copy is restricted to in-frame clones and leaves out a portion. The profile shows roughly 300,000 clones, 87% of them singletons. Sequencing input: peripheral blood. These receptors were taken from a woman aged 40-49 years who had recovered from COVID-19.

The rearrangement joins TRBV4-3 to TRBJ2-2; TRBD2 matches at 9 bases. From germline, CDR1 is LGHNA and CDR2 YSLEER. The CDR3 is made up of 19 amino acids. Trimming removed 0 bases from V and 1 base from J; junction bases left unmatched: 9. The CDR3 nucleotides read TGCGCCAGCAGCCAAGAACGGCTAGCGGGGCTAGTGAACACCGGGGAGCTGTTTTTT. Residues: CASSQERLAGLVNTGELFF.

This clone appeared a single time. CDR3 coding DNA: TGTGCCAGCAGCTTGTTTGTTCGAAGAGCTAACTATGGCTACACCTTC. Encoded protein: CASSLFVRRANYGYTF. V is TRBV5-6 and J is TRBJ1-2; no clear D. Germline V gene sequence: CDR1 SGHDT, CDR2 YYEEEE. Between the trimmed V and J ends, which lost 1 base and 0 bases, there was a span of 13 bases. CDR3 length equals 16 residues.

The rearrangement uses TRBV11-2 and TRBJ1-6; 7 bases agree with TRBD1. Germline V gene data show CDR1 as SGHAT and CDR2 as FQNNGV. The CDR3 contains 15 residues. J lost 7 bases, V lost 3 bases, and 6 bases had no gene match. The CDR3 region has the DNA TGTGCCAGCAGCTTGAGGGGGCGGGGAAATTCACCCCTCCACTTT. It specifies CASSLRGRGNSPLHF. Combining the CDR3 with reference TRBV11-2 and TRBJ1-6 gives the whole variable domain EAGVAQSPRYKIIEKRQSVAFWCNPISGHATLYWYQQILGQGPKLLIQFQNNGVVDDSQLPKDRFSAERLKGVDSTLKIQPAKLEDSAVYLCASSLRGRGNSPLHFGNGTRLTVT.

The V call is TRBV27, the J call TRBJ1-6, with D perhaps matching TRBD1 (6 bases). V was pared by 4 bases and J by 7 bases, with 11 bases between. Per germline, CDR1 MNHEY and CDR2 SMNVEV (reference sequence). The CDR3 length is 14 residues. The CDR3 protein is CASSSTGGNSPLHF. The CDR3 bases are TGTGCCAGCAGTTCGACAGGAGGAAATTCACCCCTCCACTTT.

This clone came up many times. This rearrangement joins TRBV7-9 to TRBJ1-1; D unresolved. The germline gives CDR1 SEHNR, CDR2 FQNEAQ (reference sequence). The CDR3 length is 14 residues. V was cut by 3 bases and J by 0 bases, with 8 bases left in between. The CDR3 spells CASSFWTLNTEAFF. As DNA, the CDR3 is TGTGCCAGCAGCTTTTGGACTCTGAACACTGAAGCTTTCTTT.

The gene calls are TRBV5-1 and TRBJ1-1; possibly TRBD1 for D (5 bases). Germline V gene lookup returns CDR1 SGHRS and CDR2 YFSETQ. This CDR3 comprises 17 residues. The V end was cut by 0 bases, the J end by 1 base, with 16 bases between. CDR3 coding DNA: TGCGCCAGCAGCTTGGCCAGGGTGGGGTTTCAGAACACTGAAGCTTTCTTT. It specifies CASSLARVGFQNTEAFF.

The V gene is TRBV4-1, the J gene TRBJ2-7; 9 bases are a match to TRBD1. V dropped 0 bases and J dropped 3; count of bases not matched to a gene: 6. The length of the CDR3 is 16 residues. Germline CDR1 and CDR2: MGHRA and YSYEKL. This CDR3 is CASSQDDRGIGYEQYF. The CDR3 bases are TGCGCCAGCAGCCAAGATGACAGGGGGATAGGCTACGAGCAGTACTTC.

There are a few counts of this clone. The J gene is TRBJ2-5, the V gene TRBV5-4; 7 nucleotides align to TRBD2. J gave up 5 bases and V 0 bases, and 4 bases lay outside the gene matches. The CDR3 consists of 14 residues. From germline, CDR1 is SGHNT and CDR2 YYREEE (reference sequence). CDR3 loop: CASSLGGEGETQYF. CDR3 sequence (DNA): TGTGCCAGCAGCTTGGGCGGGGAGGGGGAGACCCAGTACTTC.

A note on this clone: Other nucleotide sequences from this sample produce the same CDR3. The chain carries TRBV27 and TRBJ2-1, with a possible D match to TRBD1 (5 bases). CDR1 and CDR2 from the germline V gene are MNHEY and SMNVEV (reference sequence). V was clipped by 4 bases and J by 6 bases, with 10 bases between them. The CDR3 is 13 amino acids. This CDR3 reads CASSWGGGNEQFF. The CDR3 region has the DNA TGTGCCAGCAGTTGGGGCGGCGGCAATGAGCAGTTCTTC.

The rearrangement links TRBV11-2 to TRBJ2-3; the D gene is possibly TRBD1 (5 bases). Germline lookup yields CDR1 SGHAT and CDR2 FQNNGV. The CDR3 covers 14 residues. The V gene lost 5 bases and the J gene lost 4 bases, with 13 bases spanning the gap. The CDR3: CASSPQGSPDTQYF. The CDR3 nucleotides read TGTGCCAGCAGCCCCCAGGGTAGTCCAGATACGCAGTATTTT.

The DNA of the CDR3 is TGTGCCAGCAGCCAAGCTTCTGGGGCTCACTATGGCTACACCTTC. Translation: CASSQASGAHYGYTF. This chain links TRBV3-1 (or the pseudogene TRBV3-2) with TRBJ1-2, with D perhaps TRBD1 (5 bases). The V gene lost 1 base and the J gene lost 3 bases, with 12 bases spanning the gap. CDR3 length: 15 amino acids. Germline-derived CDR1 and CDR2 are LGHDT and YNNKEL (reference sequence).

This chain uses TRBV4-3 with TRBJ1-3; 8 bases agree with TRBD1. The CDR3 runs 18 residues. Trimming cost V 1 base and J 8 bases; bases outside gene matches: 16. Germline assignment: CDR1 LGHNA and CDR2 YSLEER. CDR3: CASSQATNPQGAKDTIYF. The CDR3 nucleotides are TGCGCCAGCAGCCAAGCTACAAATCCTCAGGGGGCGAAGGACACCATATATTTT.

The chain has TRBV11-2 and TRBJ1-4; D is unresolved. Germline assignment: CDR1 SGHAT and CDR2 FQNNGV. Trimming removed 5 bases at V and 11 bases at J, with 9 bases between. The CDR3 is 11 amino acids. In DNA form, the CDR3 reads TGTGCCAGCAGCCCCGCGAGGAAACTGTTTTTT. The encoded protein is CASSPARKLFF.

This chain links TRBV6-6 with TRBJ2-7; 8 bases are a match to TRBD2. The trim removed 7 bases at V and 4 bases at J, leaving 9 bases unmatched. This CDR3 is built from 14 residues. Germline V CDR1 and CDR2: MNHNY, SVGAGI (reference sequence). The CDR3 DNA reads as TGTGCCAGCACCGACCGGGGGGGAAGGTACGAGCAGTACTTC. Translation: CASTDRGGRYEQYF.

This clone appeared a single time. The rearrangement uses TRBV27 and TRBJ1-3; no reliable D call. V gave up 3 bases and J gave up 0 bases, with 6 bases separating them. Germline CDR1 is MNHEY and CDR2 is SMNVEV (reference sequence). The CDR3 is 14 residues long. CDR3 DNA sequence: TGTGCCAGCAGTTTTAAGAGCTCTGGAAACACCATATATTTT. Amino acids: CASSFKSSGNTIYF.

The J gene is TRBJ1-2, the V gene TRBV12-3 or TRBV12-4; the D is unclear. The CDR3 has 13 amino acids. V dropped 1 base and J dropped 8 bases, with 11 bases sitting between them. CDR3 DNA: TGTGCCAGCAGTTTAGGGGGAGCGGACGGCTACACCTTC. Protein sequence: CASSLGGADGYTF.

This chain joins TRBV2 and TRBJ1-5, with unresolved D. The CDR3 is 14 amino acids. Germline-derived CDR1 and CDR2 are SNHLY and FYNNEI. The V and J ends lost 6 bases and 5 bases respectively, with 14 bases between them. The CDR3 loop reads CASSRQVLDQPQHF. The CDR3 DNA is TGTGCCAGCAGCAGGCAGGTTTTAGATCAGCCCCAGCATTTT. Full variable domain (outside the CDR3, taken from reference TRBV2 and TRBJ1-5): EPEVTQTPSHQVTQMGQEVILRCVPISNHLYFYWYRQILGQKVEFLVSFYNNEISEKSEIFDDQFSVERPDGSNFTLKIRSTKLEDSAMYFCASSRQVLDQPQHFGDGTRLSIL.

V is TRBV3-1 (or the pseudogene TRBV3-2) and J is TRBJ1-1; TRBD1 matches at 11 bases. V shed 2 bases and J 7 bases; nucleotides not matched to a gene: 6. In germline, CDR1 is LGHDT, CDR2 YNNKEL (reference sequence). The CDR3 consists of 15 residues. In DNA, the CDR3 is TGTGCCAGCAGCCAATCCTGGACAGGGGGCGATGAAGCTTTCTTT. Translation gives CASSQSWTGGDEAFF.

This clone was recorded only once. This chain links TRBV3-1 (or the pseudogene TRBV3-2) with TRBJ1-1, with 7 bases aligning to TRBD1. CDR1 and CDR2 (germline): LGHDT, YNNKEL (reference sequence). Unmatched junction bases numbered 4, after V lost 0 bases and J lost 3 bases. The length of the CDR3 is 15 residues. This chain's CDR3 is CASSQEAQGDTEAFF. DNA of the CDR3: TGTGCCAGCAGCCAAGAAGCGCAGGGGGACACTGAAGCTTTCTTT.

This chain connects TRBV6-5 to TRBJ1-2; D not certain. The V and J ends lost 0 bases and 3 bases respectively, with 11 bases between them. There are 15 residues in the CDR3. CDR1 is MNHEY, CDR2 SVGAGI, per germline. CDR3 residues: CASSYSGREHYGYTF. The DNA of the CDR3 is TGTGCCAGCAGTTACTCAGGGAGGGAGCACTATGGCTACACCTTC.

V and J are TRBV2 and TRBJ1-2; D gene ambiguous. This CDR3 region has 13 residues. In germline, CDR1 is SNHLY, CDR2 FYNNEI. Trimming took off 2 bases at V and 8 bases at J, with 12 bases between the two ends. CDR3 sequence reads: CASSERAGRGYTF. In DNA form, the CDR3 reads TGTGCCAGCAGTGAAAGGGCGGGCAGGGGCTACACCTTC.

This clone was recorded only once. This chain uses TRBV2 with TRBJ1-2; 10 positions agree with TRBD1. V lost 6 bases, J lost 2 bases, and 3 bases stayed unmatched. From germline, CDR1 is SNHLY and CDR2 FYNNEI. The CDR3 contains 14 residues. The CDR3 DNA reads TGTGCCAGCAGCGAGACAGGGGGCAACTATGGCTACACCTTC. This gives the protein CASSETGGNYGYTF.

The chain is built from TRBV6-5 and TRBJ2-5; possible D gene TRBD2, 6 bases. Trimming shortened V by 6 bases and J by 6 bases, and 17 bases separated the two germline ends. Per the germline V gene, CDR1 is MNHEY and CDR2 is SVGAGI. This CDR3 has 14 residues. For the CDR3, the DNA is TGTGCCAGCAGAATGGGTGGGGGGATGAAGACCCAGTACTTC. It encodes CASRMGGGMKTQYF.